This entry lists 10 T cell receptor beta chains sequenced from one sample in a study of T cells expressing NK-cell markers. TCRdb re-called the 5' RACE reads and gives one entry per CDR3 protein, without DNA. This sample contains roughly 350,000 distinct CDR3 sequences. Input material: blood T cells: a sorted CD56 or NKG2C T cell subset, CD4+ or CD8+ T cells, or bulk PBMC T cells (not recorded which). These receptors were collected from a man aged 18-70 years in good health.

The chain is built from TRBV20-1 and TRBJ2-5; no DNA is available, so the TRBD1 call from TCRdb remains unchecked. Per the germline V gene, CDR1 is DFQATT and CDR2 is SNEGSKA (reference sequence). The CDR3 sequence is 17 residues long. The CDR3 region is CSARALVSLSVGETQYF.

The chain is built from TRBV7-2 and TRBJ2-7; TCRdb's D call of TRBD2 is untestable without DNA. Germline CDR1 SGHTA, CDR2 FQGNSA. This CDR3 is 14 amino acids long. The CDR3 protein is CASSPGGVTSEQYF.

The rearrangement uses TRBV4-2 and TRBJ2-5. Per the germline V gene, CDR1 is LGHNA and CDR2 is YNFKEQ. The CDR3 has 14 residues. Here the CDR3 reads CASSQKNGQETQYF.

The CDR3 sequence is CASSLEFRGKNIQYF. The rearrangement links TRBV3-1 to TRBJ2-4; absent DNA, TCRdb's TRBD1 call cannot be checked. The CDR3 spans 15 residues. Germline CDR1 LGHDT, CDR2 YNNKEL (reference sequence).

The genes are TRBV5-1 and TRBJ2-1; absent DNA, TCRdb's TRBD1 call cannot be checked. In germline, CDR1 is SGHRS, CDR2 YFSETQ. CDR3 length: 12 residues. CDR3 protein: CASSSGNNEQFF.

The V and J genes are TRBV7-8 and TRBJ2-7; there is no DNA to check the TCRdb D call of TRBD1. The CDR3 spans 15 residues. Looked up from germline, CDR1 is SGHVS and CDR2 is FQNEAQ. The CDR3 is CASSPQWASSYEQYF.

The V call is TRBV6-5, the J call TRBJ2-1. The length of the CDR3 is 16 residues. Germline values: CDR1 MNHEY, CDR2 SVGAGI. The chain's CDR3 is CASSRAATSSYNEQFF.

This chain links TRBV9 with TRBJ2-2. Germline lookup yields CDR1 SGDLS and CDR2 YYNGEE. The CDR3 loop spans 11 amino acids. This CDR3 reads CASRTSGELFF.

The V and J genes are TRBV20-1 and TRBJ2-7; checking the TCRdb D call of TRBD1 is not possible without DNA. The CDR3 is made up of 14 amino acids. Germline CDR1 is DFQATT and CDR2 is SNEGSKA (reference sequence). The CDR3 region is CSAKGATGSYEQYF.

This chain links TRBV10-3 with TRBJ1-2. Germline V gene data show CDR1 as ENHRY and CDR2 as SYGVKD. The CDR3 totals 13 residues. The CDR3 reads CAIRPVNNYGYTF.